The rows below give T cell receptor beta chains drawn from one sample of a study of blood T cells in healthy people across ages. TCRdb recomputed calls from the 5' RACE reads with MiXCR, one row per CDR3 protein. Here the sample spans over a million distinct CDR3 sequences, less than 50% being singletons. The specimen was blood. These receptors were collected from a woman aged 55 to 70 in good health. CDR3s include the opening cysteine and the closing phenylalanine or tryptophan. The order of the fields is V gene, D gene, J gene, CDR3 length, clone size, CDR3 protein, CDR3 DNA. A D gene is named only where the DNA matches it firmly. Clone size is stated in some rows and not others, as once, few, many or a class when expanded.

v_gene: TRBV20-1; d_gene: TRBD1; j_gene: TRBJ2-7; len: 13; abundance: -; CDR3aa: CSATKGGPGEQYF; CDR3nt: TGCAGTGCTACGAAAGGGGGCCCGGGGGAGCAGTACTTC
v_gene: TRBV29-1; d_gene: TRBD2; j_gene: TRBJ2-1; len: 13; abundance: -; CDR3aa: CSVDLGGSNERYF; CDR3nt: TGCAGCGTTGATTTGGGCGGGAGCAATGAGCGGTACTTC
v_gene: TRBV6-5; d_gene: -; j_gene: TRBJ1-1; len: 15; abundance: -; CDR3aa: CASSYSGEGNPEAFF; CDR3nt: TGTGCCAGCAGTTACTCAGGGGAGGGGAACCCTGAAGCTTTCTTT
v_gene: TRBV6-2/TRBV6-3; d_gene: -; j_gene: TRBJ2-7; len: 13; abundance: few; CDR3aa: CASSYPDSYEQYF; CDR3nt: TGTGCCAGCAGTTACCCCGACAGCTACGAGCAGTACTTC
v_gene: TRBV5-1; d_gene: TRBD1; j_gene: TRBJ2-1; len: 16; abundance: -; CDR3aa: CASSRLTGGFDNEQFF; CDR3nt: TGCGCCAGCAGCAGATTGACAGGGGGCTTTGACAATGAGCAGTTCTTC
v_gene: TRBV7-9; d_gene: -; j_gene: TRBJ1-2; len: 14; abundance: -; CDR3aa: CASSLVGGADGYTF; CDR3nt: TGTGCCAGCAGCTTAGTAGGGGGGGCAGATGGCTACACCTTC
v_gene: TRBV20-1; d_gene: TRBD2; j_gene: TRBJ2-3; len: 14; abundance: many; CDR3aa: CSARLAGSTDTQYF; CDR3nt: TGCAGTGCTAGACTAGCGGGGTCCACAGATACGCAGTATTTT
v_gene: TRBV29-1; d_gene: -; j_gene: TRBJ1-1; len: 20; abundance: -; CDR3aa: CSVEDQAGGQARREGTEAFF; CDR3nt: TGCAGCGTTGAAGATCAGGCGGGCGGTCAGGCCCGAAGGGAGGGCACTGAAGCTTTCTTT
v_gene: TRBV20-1; d_gene: -; j_gene: TRBJ2-7; len: 14; abundance: -; CDR3aa: CSAKPGSALGEQYF; CDR3nt: TGCAGTGCAAAGCCAGGTTCAGCATTGGGGGAGCAGTACTTC
v_gene: TRBV20-1; d_gene: TRBD1; j_gene: TRBJ1-2; len: 13; abundance: -; CDR3aa: CSASKQGNYGYTF; CDR3nt: TGCAGTGCTTCCAAACAGGGGAACTATGGCTACACCTTC
v_gene: TRBV4-1; d_gene: TRBD2; j_gene: TRBJ2-7; len: 17; abundance: -; CDR3aa: CASSHSGLAESSYEQYF; CDR3nt: TGCGCCAGCAGCCACTCGGGACTAGCGGAGAGCTCCTACGAGCAGTACTTC
v_gene: TRBV7-3; d_gene: -; j_gene: TRBJ2-7; len: 14; abundance: -; CDR3aa: CASNMDGPSYEQYF; CDR3nt: TGTGCCAGCAATATGGACGGGCCCTCCTACGAGCAGTACTTC
v_gene: TRBV7-9; d_gene: -; j_gene: TRBJ1-2; len: 14; abundance: -; CDR3aa: CASSLRAGPYGYTF; CDR3nt: TGTGCCAGCAGCTTACGGGCAGGTCCATATGGCTACACCTTC
v_gene: TRBV7-6; d_gene: TRBD2; j_gene: TRBJ2-7; len: 14; abundance: -; CDR3aa: CASSFSRGLDEQYF; CDR3nt: TGTGCCAGCAGCTTTAGCCGGGGACTAGACGAGCAGTACTTC
v_gene: TRBV27; d_gene: TRBD2; j_gene: TRBJ2-1; len: 16; abundance: -; CDR3aa: CACSLGRLAEYNEQFF; CDR3nt: TGTGCCTGCAGTTTGGGGCGACTAGCTGAGTACAATGAGCAGTTCTTC
v_gene: TRBV29-1; d_gene: -; j_gene: TRBJ2-7; len: 13; abundance: few; CDR3aa: CSVLDSNTYEQYF; CDR3nt: TGCAGCGTTCTAGACTCGAATACCTACGAGCAGTACTTC
v_gene: TRBV15; d_gene: -; j_gene: TRBJ1-5; len: 16; abundance: few; CDR3aa: CATRNPGTGPGQPQHF; CDR3nt: TGTGCCACCAGAAACCCTGGGACGGGTCCGGGGCAGCCCCAGCATTTT
v_gene: TRBV20-1; d_gene: -; j_gene: TRBJ2-5; len: 15; abundance: few; CDR3aa: CSALPRQGEGETQYF; CDR3nt: TGCAGTGCCCTCCCCCGGCAGGGCGAAGGGGAGACCCAGTACTTC
v_gene: TRBV6-6; d_gene: -; j_gene: TRBJ1-6; len: 14; abundance: -; CDR3aa: CASSYGGRDSPLHF; CDR3nt: TGTGCCAGCAGTTACGGGGGCAGGGACTCACCCCTCCACTTT
v_gene: TRBV6-5; d_gene: TRBD1; j_gene: TRBJ1-6; len: 15; abundance: few; CDR3aa: CASTAGTGMNSPLHF; CDR3nt: TGTGCCAGCACTGCCGGGACAGGGATGAATTCACCCCTCCACTTT
v_gene: TRBV27; d_gene: TRBD2; j_gene: TRBJ2-1; len: 18; abundance: -; CDR3aa: CASSFWAAGTSSYSEQFF; CDR3nt: TGTGCCAGCAGTTTTTGGGCAGCCGGGACTAGCTCCTACAGTGAGCAGTTCTTC
v_gene: TRBV29-1; d_gene: -; j_gene: TRBJ2-7; len: 13; abundance: many; CDR3aa: CSVESGSAYEQYF; CDR3nt: TGCAGCGTTGAGAGTGGGAGTGCCTACGAGCAGTACTTC
v_gene: TRBV20-1; d_gene: -; j_gene: TRBJ2-7; len: 15; abundance: -; CDR3aa: CSARTTGHTGYEQYF; CDR3nt: TGCAGTGCTAGAACCACGGGACATACTGGTTACGAGCAGTACTTC
v_gene: TRBV28; d_gene: -; j_gene: TRBJ2-5; len: 16; abundance: many; CDR3aa: CASRYSGQGSQETQYF; CDR3nt: TGTGCCAGCAGATACTCGGGGCAGGGCAGCCAAGAGACCCAGTACTTC
v_gene: TRBV11-2; d_gene: -; j_gene: TRBJ2-5; len: 14; abundance: few; CDR3aa: CASSIRTVPLEQYF; CDR3nt: TGTGCCAGCAGCATTAGGACGGTACCCCTAGAGCAGTACTTC
v_gene: TRBV29-1; d_gene: TRBD1; j_gene: TRBJ2-7; len: 12; abundance: few; CDR3aa: CSVGLTGNEQYF; CDR3nt: TGCAGCGTTGGATTGACAGGGAACGAGCAGTACTTC
v_gene: TRBV15; d_gene: -; j_gene: TRBJ2-2; len: 14; abundance: few; CDR3aa: CATSRDADTGELFF; CDR3nt: TGTGCCACCAGCAGAGATGCGGACACCGGGGAGCTGTTTTTT
v_gene: TRBV30; d_gene: -; j_gene: TRBJ1-2; len: 12; abundance: -; CDR3aa: CAWKGGDYGYTF; CDR3nt: TGTGCCTGGAAGGGGGGAGATTATGGCTACACCTTC
v_gene: TRBV4-2; d_gene: -; j_gene: TRBJ2-1; len: 13; abundance: -; CDR3aa: CASNQVGADEQFF; CDR3nt: TGTGCCAGCAACCAAGTCGGAGCAGATGAGCAGTTCTTC
v_gene: TRBV6-1; d_gene: -; j_gene: TRBJ2-1; len: 15; abundance: -; CDR3aa: CASILTPGPKREQFF; CDR3nt: TGTGCCAGCATCCTTACTCCGGGACCCAAAAGGGAGCAGTTCTTC
v_gene: TRBV7-3; d_gene: TRBD2; j_gene: TRBJ2-7; len: 13; abundance: few; CDR3aa: CASSSDWEGEQYF; CDR3nt: TGTGCCAGCAGCTCCGATTGGGAGGGAGAGCAGTACTTC
v_gene: TRBV6-5; d_gene: TRBD1; j_gene: TRBJ1-6; len: 15; abundance: -; CDR3aa: CASSYSQGALSPLHF; CDR3nt: TGTGCCAGCAGTTACTCTCAGGGGGCGCTTTCACCCCTCCACTTT
v_gene: TRBV7-6; d_gene: -; j_gene: TRBJ2-2; len: 14; abundance: -; CDR3aa: CASSLAHRTGELFF; CDR3nt: TGTGCCAGCAGCTTAGCGCACCGTACCGGGGAGCTGTTTTTT
v_gene: TRBV9; d_gene: -; j_gene: TRBJ2-7; len: 14; abundance: few; CDR3aa: CASSVAYRGYEQYF; CDR3nt: TGTGCCAGCAGCGTAGCCTACAGAGGCTACGAGCAGTACTTC
v_gene: TRBV29-1; d_gene: -; j_gene: TRBJ2-3; len: 15; abundance: few; CDR3aa: CSVEDQHVRGDTQYF; CDR3nt: TGCAGCGTTGAAGATCAGCACGTCAGGGGAGATACGCAGTATTTT
v_gene: TRBV24-1; d_gene: -; j_gene: TRBJ1-2; len: 16; abundance: -; CDR3aa: CATSDSQPGGAYGYTF; CDR3nt: TGTGCCACCAGTGATTCCCAGCCCGGGGGCGCGTATGGCTACACCTTC
v_gene: TRBV4-1; d_gene: -; j_gene: TRBJ2-7; len: 18; abundance: few; CDR3aa: CASSQVGAPRGRSYEQYF; CDR3nt: TGCGCCAGCAGCCAAGTCGGAGCGCCTCGGGGGAGGTCCTACGAGCAGTACTTC
v_gene: TRBV7-2; d_gene: TRBD1; j_gene: TRBJ1-6; len: 16; abundance: -; CDR3aa: CASSLAPGTGSSPLHF; CDR3nt: TGTGCCAGCAGCTTAGCTCCCGGGACAGGGTCGTCACCCCTCCACTTT
v_gene: TRBV20-1; d_gene: TRBD2; j_gene: TRBJ2-3; len: 15; abundance: -; CDR3aa: CSAGLAGGDTDTQYF; CDR3nt: TGCAGTGCAGGACTAGCGGGAGGAGACACAGATACGCAGTATTTT
v_gene: TRBV12-3/TRBV12-4; d_gene: TRBD2; j_gene: TRBJ2-4; len: 15; abundance: -; CDR3aa: CASSLGGRVKTIQYF; CDR3nt: TGTGCCAGCAGTTTAGGCGGGAGGGTCAAAACCATTCAGTACTTC
v_gene: TRBV20-1; d_gene: -; j_gene: TRBJ2-7; len: 14; abundance: -; CDR3aa: CSARDSVRTYEQYF; CDR3nt: TGCAGTGCTAGAGATTCGGTCCGAACCTACGAGCAGTACTTC
v_gene: TRBV5-1; d_gene: TRBD1; j_gene: TRBJ2-7; len: 15; abundance: -; CDR3aa: CASSAIAGGPYEQYF; CDR3nt: TGCGCCAGCAGCGCCATAGCAGGGGGACCCTACGAGCAGTACTTC
v_gene: TRBV12-3/TRBV12-4; d_gene: -; j_gene: TRBJ2-5; len: 15; abundance: -; CDR3aa: CASSRRELPGNEQYF; CDR3nt: TGTGCCAGCAGCCGAAGGGAACTCCCGGGGAATGAGCAGTACTTC
v_gene: TRBV11-2; d_gene: -; j_gene: TRBJ2-1; len: 16; abundance: -; CDR3aa: CASSLDLGIGMNEQFF; CDR3nt: TGTGCCAGCAGCTTAGATCTCGGGATAGGGATGAATGAGCAGTTCTTC